This T cell receptor (beta chain) is from a study of T cell changes during pregnancy in multiple sclerosis. The repertoire was sequenced with immunoSEQ multiplex PCR; TCRdb's copy has only in-frame clones and lacks some. There are fewer than 35,000 clones in the sample; around 90% occur only once, and roughly 3.1% lies in the top ten. Here the sequenced sample was CD4+ T cells from peripheral blood mononuclear cells, taken in the third trimester of pregnancy. The receptor was derived from a female donor in good health, enrolled as a control in a pregnancy study.

CDR3 nucleotide sequence: TGCGCCAGCAGCTTGGAAGGGGGTGGAAATCAGCCCCAGCATTTT. This gives the protein CASSLEGGGNQPQHF. The chain is built from TRBV5-1 and TRBJ1-5, with D perhaps TRBD1 (6 bases). Germline CDR1 reads SGHRS; CDR2 reads YFSETQ. The CDR3 covers 15 residues. The V and J ends lost 0 bases and 4 bases respectively, with 11 bases between them.